This TCR beta chain was captured in a study of blood T cell repertoires in COVID-19. Study in general: Samples of COVID-19 (acute and convalescent) were obtained from the United States, Italy and Spain.

The CDR3 sequence is 15 residues long. The V and J ends lost 1 base and 6 bases, in that order; junction bases with no gene match: 4. Per germline, CDR1 ENHRY and CDR2 SYGVKD. TCRdb's table, derived via immunoSEQ multiplex PCR, lists solely in-frame clones and lacks some. The sample comprises a few hundred thousand clones, about 81% of which are singletons, and about 10% rests with the top ten. This clone was counted a few times. Cohorts were determined from participant-reported clinical history. Donors in Cohort 3 counted as recovered after two negative PCRs, clearance, or symptom resolution. Sequencing was done on a sample of PBMCs or T cells enriched from blood (not recorded which). The source is a man aged 35 to 55 who had recovered from COVID-19. The gene calls are TRBV10-3 and TRBJ2-5, with 11 bases matching TRBD1. CDR3 nucleotides: TGTGCCATCAGTGAGTGGACAGGGGGCGGAAAGACCCAGTACTTC. Translated: CAISEWTGGGKTQYF.